Presented here are 23 T cell receptor beta chains from one specimen sequenced in a study of blood T cell repertoires in COVID-19. Only in-frame clones appear in the TCRdb table, and some are missing; sequencing was by immunoSEQ multiplex PCR. The sample has fewer than 85,000 clones, less than 75% seen once; the top ten hold roughly a fifth. Sequenced sample: peripheral blood. These receptors all come from a man between 60 and 75 years old with acute or convalescent COVID-19.

V gene TRBV6-1 combines with J gene TRBJ2-1; 8 bases fit TRBD2. The CDR3 is made up of 16 amino acids. CDR1 and CDR2 from the germline V gene are MNHNS and SASEGT. After removal of 3 bases from V and 0 bases from J, the junction contained 4 bases not matched to a gene. DNA of the CDR3: TGTGCCAGCAGTGATCAGCGGGGGAGCTCCTACAATGAGCAGTTCTTC. It codes for CASSDQRGSSYNEQFF.

The table lists this clone with a few counts. The rearrangement uses TRBV10-3 and TRBJ1-1; the match to TRBD1 covers 9 bases. This CDR3 has 15 amino acids. Trimming took 3 bases from V and 4 from J; bases not matched to a gene: 6. The germline V gene encodes CDR1 ENHRY and CDR2 SYGVKD. CDR3 sequence reads: CAISDSGTGTTEAFF. The CDR3 DNA reads TGTGCCATCAGTGATTCCGGGACAGGGACCACTGAAGCTTTCTTT.

This rearrangement joins TRBV3-1 (or the pseudogene TRBV3-2) to TRBJ2-7; TRBD1 agrees at 7 bases. CDR1 and CDR2 from the germline V gene are LGHDT and YNNKEL (reference sequence). This CDR3 has 15 amino acids. The V segment lost 1 base and the J segment 5 bases; nucleotides outside the gene matches: 8. The CDR3, as DNA: TGTGCCAGCAGCCAAGGGGCAGGGGGTCTGAACGAGCAGTACTTC. Translation: CASSQGAGGLNEQYF.

The chain uses TRBV30 and TRBJ1-1; TRBD1 matches at 7 bases. The CDR3 contains 17 residues. Trimming removed 3 bases from V and 1 base from J; junction bases left unmatched: 14. Germline values: CDR1 GTSNPN, CDR2 SVGIG (reference sequence). As DNA, the CDR3 is TGTGCCTGGAGGCAGACAGGGACCGCCCTCCCGAACACTGAAGCTTTCTTT. This gives the protein CAWRQTGTALPNTEAFF.

The chain carries TRBV5-6 and TRBJ2-7; TRBD1 aligns across 9 bases. The CDR3 spans 15 residues. J gave up 4 bases and V 4 bases, and 9 bases lay outside the gene matches. The V gene's germline CDR1 is SGHDT and CDR2 YYEEEE. CDR3 DNA: TGTGCCAGCAGCCCAAGGGACAGGGACCTATACGAGCAGTACGTC. It translates to CASSPRDRDLYEQYV.

The chain joins TRBV28 to TRBJ1-2, with D possibly matching TRBD1 (5 bases). Germline-derived CDR1 and CDR2 are MDHEN and SYDVKM. This CDR3 contains 17 residues. Trimming removed 1 base from V and 0 bases from J, with 15 bases in between. The CDR3 DNA sequence: TGTGCCAGCAGTTTATTAAGCGGGGACGGGCCTAACTATGGCTACACCTTC. Translating it yields CASSLLSGDGPNYGYTF.

The CDR3, as DNA: TGCGCCAGCAGCTTGGCCGGACAAGAGAACACCGGGGAGCTGTTTTTT. Translating it yields CASSLAGQENTGELFF. The chain joins TRBV5-1 to TRBJ2-2, with D maybe TRBD1 (5 bases). V was shortened by 0 bases and J by 1 base, with 10 bases between the two germline ends. This CDR3 is built from 16 residues. The germline V gene has CDR1 SGHRS and CDR2 YFSETQ.

The chain joins TRBV6-5 to TRBJ2-5, with 9 bases aligning to TRBD1. V lost 6 bases to trimming and J lost 4 bases; unmatched junction nucleotides: 9. Germline V lookup: CDR1 MNHEY, CDR2 SVGAGI. The CDR3 is 15 residues long. The CDR3 DNA reads as TGTGCCAGCAGAGCGCCGGGACAGGGTTCAGAGACCCAGTACTTC. Translation gives CASRAPGQGSETQYF.

The chain's CDR3 is CASSIRGLAGAKNIQYF. CDR3 nucleotides: TGTGCCAGTAGTATAAGGGGTCTAGCGGGAGCCAAAAACATTCAGTACTTC. The chain couples TRBV19 to TRBJ2-4; 8 nucleotides match TRBD2. The CDR3 is 17 residues long. CDR1 and CDR2 from the germline V gene are LNHDA and SQIVND (reference sequence). V dropped 2 bases and J dropped 0; count of bases not matched to a gene: 6.

The DNA of the CDR3 is TGTGCCAGCAGTATTAGCGGGGACACAGATACGCAGTATTTT. The encoded protein is CASSISGDTDTQYF. The V call is TRBV28, the J call TRBJ2-3, with 8 bases aligning to TRBD2. CDR1 and CDR2 from the germline V gene are MDHEN and SYDVKM. V was clipped by 5 bases and J by 2 bases; unmatched bases: 3. The CDR3 is 14 residues long.

This clone was recorded once. The chain is built from TRBV4-1 and TRBJ2-7; TRBD1 matches 9 bases. Unmatched junction bases numbered 7, after V lost 2 bases and J lost 5 bases. This CDR3 region has 15 residues. Germline lookup yields CDR1 MGHRA and CDR2 YSYEKL. The CDR3 spells CASSQTQGALDEQYV. The CDR3 nucleotides are TGCGCCAGCAGCCAAACACAGGGGGCGCTGGACGAGCAGTACGTC.

V is TRBV4-1 and J is TRBJ2-4; TRBD2 matches at 7 bases. The V gene end was trimmed by 8 bases and the J gene end by 5 bases; junction bases not matched to a gene: 12. This CDR3 spans 15 amino acids. The germline gives CDR1 MGHRA, CDR2 YSYEKL. The CDR3 sequence is CASRGGGVDQNIQYF. CDR3 sequence (DNA): TGCGCCAGCCGTGGGGGAGGGGTGGACCAAAACATTCAGTACTTC.

The gene calls are TRBV29-1 and TRBJ1-2; 11 bases line up with TRBD1. The CDR3 totals 13 residues. From germline, CDR1 is SQVTM and CDR2 ANQGSEA. V trimming: 4 bases; J trimming: 8 bases; junction bases outside the gene matches: 6. CDR3 amino acids: CSVAFGTGGGYTF. CDR3 nucleotide sequence: TGCAGCGTTGCATTTGGGACAGGGGGAGGCTACACCTTC.

The chain joins TRBV27 to TRBJ2-5, with 7 bases identical to TRBD2. Germline V gives CDR1 MNHEY, CDR2 SMNVEV (reference sequence). The CDR3 runs 14 residues. V trimming: 2 bases; J trimming: 7 bases; junction bases outside the gene matches: 7. CDR3 in DNA: TGTGCCAGCAGTTTAGCAGGGAGGGATGGGACCCAGTACTTC. Translation gives CASSLAGRDGTQYF.

This clone has just one count. The chain uses TRBV19 and TRBJ2-2, with no clear D. CDR3 size: 13 residues. The germline V gene has CDR1 LNHDA and CDR2 SQIVND (reference sequence). V lost 4 bases, J lost 6 bases, and 9 bases lay in between. This chain's CDR3 is CASSKRGAGELFF. In DNA, the CDR3 is TGTGCCAGTAGTAAAAGAGGAGCCGGGGAGCTGTTTTTT.

This clone was recorded once. The V call is TRBV28, the J call TRBJ1-4; possibly TRBD1 for D (6 bases). This CDR3 is 16 amino acids long. V was trimmed by 8 bases and J by 5 bases, leaving 21 bases between them. Germline V CDR1 and CDR2: MDHEN, SYDVKM. CDR3 in DNA: TGTGCCAGCGCTCCCGGGGGGGCCGAAAGAAATGAAAAACTGTTTTTT. It encodes CASAPGGAERNEKLFF.

This clone occurred a few times. The rearrangement joins TRBV10-3 to TRBJ2-1; 9 positions match TRBD1. The J segment lost 7 bases and the V segment lost 10 bases, leaving 8 bases of the junction unmatched. The CDR3 runs 13 residues. Germline CDR1 reads ENHRY; CDR2 reads SYGVKD. The CDR3 nucleotides are TGTGCCACTCAACAGGGGGCGCGAAATGAGCAGTTCTTC. This encodes CATQQGARNEQFF.

This clone was observed a handful of times. The chain has TRBV7-6 and TRBJ2-5, with D perhaps matching TRBD1 (6 bases). Deletions cut 0 bases from V and 5 bases from J, with 10 bases between. From germline, CDR1 is SGHVS and CDR2 FNYEAQ. CDR3 length: 14 residues. CDR3 nucleotides: TGTGCCAGCAGCTTAGCCCAAAGGGGGGAGACCCAGTACTTC. Residues: CASSLAQRGETQYF.

The genes are TRBV11-2 and TRBJ2-4; D is unresolved. V lost 2 bases and J lost 0, with 20 bases in between. This CDR3 is 19 amino acids long. Germline V CDR1 and CDR2: SGHAT, FQNNGV. The CDR3 sequence: CASSLLEKRDRPAKNIQYF. The CDR3 coding sequence is TGTGCCAGCAGCTTATTGGAGAAGCGAGACCGTCCAGCCAAAAACATTCAGTACTTC.

The rearrangement links TRBV7-9 to TRBJ2-2, with a weak D call TRBD2 (6 bases). Trimming pared 2 bases from V and 3 bases from J, leaving 10 bases between. From germline, CDR1 is SEHNR and CDR2 FQNEAQ (reference sequence). The CDR3 has 15 residues. DNA for the CDR3: TGTGCCAGCAGCTTAAAAAGCGGGTACACCGGGGAGCTGTTTTTT. This encodes CASSLKSGYTGELFF.

In this sample, this clone turned up a few times. The V and J genes are TRBV6-5 and TRBJ2-7, with D hard to call. This CDR3 is built from 12 residues. Germline loops: CDR1 MNHEY, CDR2 SVGAGI. Trimming left V 7 bases short and J 6 bases short, with 13 bases between. The DNA for the CDR3 is TGTGCCAGCACCTTAGAAGTTGGCGAGCAGTACTTC. It yields the protein CASTLEVGEQYF.

This clone was counted between two and nine times. This chain links TRBV4-2 with TRBJ1-5, with 8 bases identical to TRBD1. Trimming took 1 base from V and 7 from J; bases not matched to a gene: 6. Germline assignment: CDR1 LGHNA and CDR2 YNFKEQ. The CDR3 spans 15 residues. This CDR3 reads CASSQAGGAGQPQHF. CDR3 bases: TGTGCCAGCAGCCAAGCAGGGGGCGCAGGACAGCCCCAGCATTTT.

The chain has TRBV19 and TRBJ1-3; D is possibly TRBD1 (5 bases). Germline V gene data show CDR1 as LNHDA and CDR2 as SQIVND (reference sequence). V lost 3 bases, J lost 3 bases, and 15 bases lay in between. CDR3 length equals 16 residues. CDR3 sequence reads: CASSMSREEYGNTIYF. CDR3 bases: TGTGCCAGTAGTATGAGCAGGGAAGAGTATGGAAACACCATATATTTT.